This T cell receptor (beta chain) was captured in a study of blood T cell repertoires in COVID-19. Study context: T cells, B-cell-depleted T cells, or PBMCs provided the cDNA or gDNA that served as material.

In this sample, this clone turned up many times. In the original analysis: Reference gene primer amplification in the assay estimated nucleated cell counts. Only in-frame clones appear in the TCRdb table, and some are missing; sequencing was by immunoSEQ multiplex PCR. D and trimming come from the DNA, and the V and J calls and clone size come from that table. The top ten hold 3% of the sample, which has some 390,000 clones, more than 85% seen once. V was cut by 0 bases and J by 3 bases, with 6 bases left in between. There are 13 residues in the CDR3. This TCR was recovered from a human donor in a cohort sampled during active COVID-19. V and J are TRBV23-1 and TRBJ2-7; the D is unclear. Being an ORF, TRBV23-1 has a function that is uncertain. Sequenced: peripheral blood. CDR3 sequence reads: CASSQSAYYEQYF. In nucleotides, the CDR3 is TGCGCCAGCAGTCAATCAGCCTACTACGAGCAGTACTTC.